The clone carrying this T cell receptor (beta chain) was recorded only once. Its cognate antigen is unknown. The sample originates from a study of cytomegalovirus exposure and HLA in healthy donors. Vbeta (60) and Jbeta (13) primers were used in the PCR. The method was immunoSEQ multiplex PCR; TCRdb's version includes in-frame clones alone and lacks a portion of them. The sample shows about 120,000 clones, about 76% of them seen only once. Germline V gene sequence: CDR1 SGHVS, CDR2 FQNEAQ. This CDR3 comprises 12 residues. V was shortened by 7 bases and J by 8 bases, with 14 bases between the two germline ends. General study findings and limits: A later examination showed that TCR association rates differed by HLA locus, with DRB1 most and HLA-C fewest.

The genes are TRBV7-8 and TRBJ1-2; D perhaps matches TRBD1 (5 bases). Specimen: PBMCs. The sequence came from a woman aged 40 to 50 in good health and CMV-seronegative. Here the CDR3 DNA reads TGTGCCAGCAAGGGTGGCAGGGAAGGCTACACCTTC. This sequence encodes CASKGGREGYTF.